This T cell receptor (beta chain) was found in a study of T cells in Graves' hyperthyroidism and ophthalmopathy (dated by TCRdb to about 2019). For context, the study as a whole: Peripheral blood samples were taken at initial diagnosis, before any treatment was given. To identify TCR V-J signatures that set the groups apart, the researchers used a discovery cohort of about a hundred patients, made up of under 45 with Graves' ophthalmopathy and 55 to 65 with stable Graves' hyperthyroidism. Prospective prediction of ophthalmopathy was tested in an independent validation cohort consisting of 18 to 20 hyperthyroidism patients and more than 15 patients who later progressed to ophthalmopathy. The 100 discovery patients were randomly split 7:3 into training and test sets. The study also compared thyroid tissue and blood T-cell repertoires from roughly six Graves' hyperthyroidism patients. After blood sampling, hyperthyroidism patients were treated with methimazole at a starting dose of 30 mg daily, and ophthalmopathy patients were treated with high-dose intravenous methylprednisolone. The paper describes TCR Vbeta CDR3 sequencing of 120 to 150 peripheral blood samples, made up of about 41 ophthalmopathy patients, some 76 hyperthyroidism patients and some 17 progressor patients.

In the ophthalmopathy patients, disease was moderately to severely active, with a Clinical Activity Score of 3 or more, a NOSPECS grade of 4 or more, and a duration of less than 3 months. Any patient with an uncontrolled infection, another autoimmune disease, pregnancy or lactation was excluded. Diagnoses were based on clinical symptoms, serum thyroxine and TRAb, thyroid ultrasound and orbital computed tomography. PBMCs were separated from roughly 10 ml of fresh peripheral blood using Ficoll-Paque density gradient centrifugation. Total RNA was extracted using Trizol reagent, and RNA quality was assessed on an Agilent 2100 Bioanalyzer. The germline V and J ends show losses of 6 bases and 0 bases respectively, and no gene match explains 10 bases of the junction. From its cysteine to its phenylalanine, the CDR3 spans 16 amino acids. The CDR3 DNA has 48 bases and is translated from base 1. The TCR beta CDR3 regions were amplified from the RNA transcripts. The first round of RT-PCR for the TCR CDR3 was performed with the HTBI primer set and the Qiagen OneStep RT-PCR kit. A second multiplex PCR round built the libraries, followed by size selection and purification. Sequencing of the libraries was done on an Illumina HiSeq2000 using paired-end 100 bp reads. Per the source publication's procedure: Raw data were processed with SOAPnuke, discarding reads with adapters, uncalled bases, mean Phred below 15, or no exact constant-primer or identifier match. COPE v1.2.5 was used to merge high-quality paired reads, and clonotypes were defined as unique nucleotide sequences. Clonotypes were aligned to IMGT TRBV, TRBD and TRBJ reference segments using MiTCR v1.1. The analysis was restricted to V-J combinations with a frequency above 0.0001, which together covered over 99% of the repertoires. The TCS score was defined as F50 (clonal expansion) divided by E x V (chaos), with BLOSUM62-based TCRdist calculated between CDR3 peptides within each V-J. Welch's t-statistics and random forest reduced just over 500 V-J features to 10 to 15, which were used in a naive Bayes classifier (R e1071). In-frame beta chains were kept once TCRdb had trimmed the public reads at Q25 with fastp and called clones with MiXCR. CDR3 protein duplicates are merged, each entry listing the most common genes and DNA. These V and J calls rely on TCRdb rather than the paper's analysis. In this sample the table shows 200,000 to 250,000 distinct CDR3 sequences, more than 20% of which occur a single time. The top ten clones comprise around 32% of the sample.

This clonotype was observed many times. Its antigen remains undetermined. Per-base quality was not reported, and no clone a single base away is much larger than it. The full study reports these points: During validation, the model predicted progression to ophthalmopathy a median of approximately six months ahead of onset, with approximately 71% sensitivity and 72% to 85% specificity. Ophthalmopathy was separated from stable hyperthyroidism by a 13 V-J signature model, with 87.88% sensitivity and 81% to 82% specificity obtained in cross-validation and 80%/75% obtained in testing. Most expanded thyroid clonotypes (frequency above 0.001) were also detected in blood, suggesting blood repertoires may reflect thyroid immune responses. Sample size was not statistically predetermined, and blinding of investigators to group allocation was not performed.

The chain is encoded by TRBV12-3 or TRBV12-4 joined to TRBJ1-1; the junction holds 7 bases that match TRBD1. This TCR was sampled from a middle-aged woman with Graves' ophthalmopathy. The sequencing sample was made of blood. The nucleotide sequence reads as follows: TGTGCCAGCAGCCCCGGCTGGGGACAGTTGAACACTGAAGCTTTCTTT. It specifies CASSPGWGQLNTEAFF.